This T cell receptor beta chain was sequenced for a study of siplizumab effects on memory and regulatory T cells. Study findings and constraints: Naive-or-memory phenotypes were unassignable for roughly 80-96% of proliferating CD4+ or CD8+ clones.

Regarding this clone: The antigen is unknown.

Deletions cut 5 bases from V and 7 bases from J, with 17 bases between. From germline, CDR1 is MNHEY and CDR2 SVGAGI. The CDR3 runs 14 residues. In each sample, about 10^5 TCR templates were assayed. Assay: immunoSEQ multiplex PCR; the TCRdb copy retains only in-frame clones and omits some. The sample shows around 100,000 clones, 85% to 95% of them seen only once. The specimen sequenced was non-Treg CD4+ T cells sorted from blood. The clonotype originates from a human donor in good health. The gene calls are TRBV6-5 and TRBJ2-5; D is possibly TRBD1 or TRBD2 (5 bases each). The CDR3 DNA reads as TGTGCCAGCAGTGGGACCCCCAACAAGGGGACCCAGTACTTC. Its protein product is CASSGTPNKGTQYF.